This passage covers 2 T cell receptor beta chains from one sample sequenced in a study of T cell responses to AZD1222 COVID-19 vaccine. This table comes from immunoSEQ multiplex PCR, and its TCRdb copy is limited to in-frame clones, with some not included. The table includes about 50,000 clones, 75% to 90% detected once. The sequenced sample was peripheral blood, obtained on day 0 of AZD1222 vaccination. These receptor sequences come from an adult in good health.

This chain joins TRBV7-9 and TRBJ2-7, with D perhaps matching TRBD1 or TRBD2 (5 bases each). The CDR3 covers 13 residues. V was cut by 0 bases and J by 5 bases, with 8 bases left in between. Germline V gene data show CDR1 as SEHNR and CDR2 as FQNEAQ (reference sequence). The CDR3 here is CASSLAGVDEQYF. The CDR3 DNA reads TGTGCCAGCAGCTTAGCGGGGGTTGACGAGCAGTACTTC.

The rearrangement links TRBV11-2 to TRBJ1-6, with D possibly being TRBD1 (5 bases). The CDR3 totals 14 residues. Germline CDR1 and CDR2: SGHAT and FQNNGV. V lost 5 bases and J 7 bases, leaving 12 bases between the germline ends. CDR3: CASSIGTQNSPLHF. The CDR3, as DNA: TGTGCCAGCAGCATCGGGACGCAGAATTCACCCCTCCACTTT.